These 22 T cell receptor beta chains originate from one sample sequenced in a study of metastatic and nonmetastatic thyroid tumors. Treatment of any kind had been given to no patient before thyroid surgery. TCRdb reassembled clones from the PCR reads with MiXCR. The sample holds about 22,000 clones, more than 20% seen once. The sample comprised blood. The receptor set was obtained from a male donor with papillary thyroid cancer or a benign thyroid nodule (not recorded which). Some clones in this sample may be carry-over from other donors' samples.

This clone appeared many times. The chain joins TRBV14 to TRBJ2-1; D is unclear. This CDR3 is built from 13 residues. CDR1 is SGHDN, CDR2 FVKESK, per germline. Trimming shortened V by 3 bases and J by 3 bases, and 6 bases separated the two germline ends. Here the CDR3 reads CASSQSFYNEQFF. The CDR3, as DNA: TGTGCCAGCAGCCAGAGCTTCTACAATGAGCAGTTCTTC.

This clone showed up many times. This chain uses TRBV6-1 with TRBJ2-7; the D is unclear. This CDR3 is built from 15 residues. V was shortened by 2 bases and J by 4 bases, with 15 bases between the two germline ends. Looked up from germline, CDR1 is MNHNS and CDR2 is SASEGT. The CDR3 bases are TGTGCCAGCAGTGAAAGCTACCGACACGGATACGAGCAGTACTTC. The encoded protein is CASSESYRHGYEQYF.

This clone was recorded at least ten times. Since the CDR3 does not end with the conserved phenylalanine or tryptophan, this likely comes from a read error. It is unclear where the CDR3 begins or ends on the DNA, so no DNA is shown, and the CDR3 is as TCRdb lists it. The V call is TRBV7-2, the J call TRBJ2-1; the D segment call TRBD2 is taken from the table without a DNA check. The CDR3 length is 8 residues, termini included. CDR1 and CDR2 from the germline V gene are SGHTA and FQGNSA. This chain's CDR3 is CASSPVAG.

In this sample, this clone turned up many times. A much larger clone differs from this one at a single base, so this may be a read error. Because the CDR3 is missing its conserved closing phenylalanine or tryptophan, this is likely a read error. The chain recombines TRBV27 with TRBJ2-1; 9 nucleotides agree with TRBD1. V was clipped by 5 bases and J by 0 bases; unmatched bases: 5. Germline V gives CDR1 MNHEY, CDR2 SMNVEV (reference sequence). This CDR3 comprises 16 residues. The CDR3, as DNA: TGTGCCAGCAGTCCGGGACAGGGCATCTCCTACAATGAGCAGTTCCTC. Translated: CASSPGQGISYNEQFL.

This clone has just a few counts. The genes are TRBV6-1 and TRBJ1-2; D not resolved. This CDR3 is built from 15 residues. Germline CDR1 MNHNS, CDR2 SASEGT. Trimming took 6 bases from V and 0 from J, leaving 14 bases between them. The CDR3 DNA sequence: TGTGCCAGCAGCGTAGAGGGTGGTTCTAACTATGGCTACACCTTC. It encodes CASSVEGGSNYGYTF.

This clone turned up a few times. This chain joins TRBV6-4 and TRBJ2-7; TRBD2 matches at 7 bases. This CDR3 is built from 13 residues. Losses at the gene ends were 5 bases for V and 0 bases for J; bases not matched to a gene: 1. Germline loops: CDR1 MRHNA, CDR2 SNTAGT. The CDR3 coding sequence is TGTGCCAGCAGTTGGGACTACTCCTACGAGCAGTACTTC. It encodes CASSWDYSYEQYF.

The genes are TRBV11-3 and TRBJ1-1; TRBD1 agrees at 10 bases. J gave up 0 bases and V 4 bases, and 5 bases lay outside the gene matches. This CDR3 is 16 amino acids long. CDR1 and CDR2 (germline): SGHNT, YENEEA. CDR3 in amino acids: CASSYGDRGLNTEAFF. DNA of the CDR3: TGTGCCAGCAGCTACGGGGACAGGGGATTGAACACTGAAGCTTTCTTT.

This chain links TRBV20-1 with TRBJ2-7; TRBD1 matches 10 bases. This CDR3 has 18 residues. The J segment lost 3 bases and the V segment lost 3 bases, leaving 17 bases of the junction unmatched. Germline CDR1 and CDR2: DFQATT and SNEGSKA (reference sequence). CDR3 bases: TGCAGTGCTAGCACGAGGAAGCGAGGGACAGGGGTATTCTACGAGCAGTACTTC. This codes for CSASTRKRGTGVFYEQYF.

The V call is TRBV5-1, the J call TRBJ1-3; weak D call: TRBD1 (5 bases). Germline CDR1 is SGHRS and CDR2 is YFSETQ. The germline V and J ends were trimmed by 4 bases and 3 bases, with 11 bases remaining between them. The CDR3 consists of 14 residues. CDR3 DNA sequence: TGCGCCAGCAGCCGGGGGGTTAGTGGAAACACCATATATTTT. Protein: CASSRGVSGNTIYF.

This clone was counted a few times. This clone may be a read error of a much larger clone one base away. The chain joins TRBV7-2 to TRBJ2-1, with 7 bases that match TRBD2. The CDR3 consists of 13 residues. Per germline, CDR1 SGHTA and CDR2 FQGNSA. The CDR3 nucleotides read TGTGCCAGCAGCTTAGCGCGGGAGAATGAGAAGTTCTTC. Residues: CASSLARENEKFF.

This clone was seen just once. The genes are TRBV7-4 and TRBJ2-3; TRBD2 agrees at 8 bases. This CDR3 has 16 amino acids. J lost 2 bases, V lost 2 bases, and 6 bases had no gene match. Germline V gene sequence: CDR1 SGHVT, CDR2 SQSDAQ. DNA of the CDR3: TGTGCCAGCAGCTTATTCGCGGGAGGCAACACAGATACGCAGTATTTT. Protein sequence: CASSLFAGGNTDTQYF.

The chain has TRBV5-1 and TRBJ2-2; D gene uncertain. The V gene lost 0 bases and the J gene lost 4 bases, with 7 bases spanning the gap. From germline, CDR1 is SGHRS and CDR2 YFSETQ. The CDR3 is 14 amino acids. Written as DNA, the CDR3 is TGCGCCAGCAGCTTGGAGGTGACCACCGGGGAGCTGTTTTTT. Residues: CASSLEVTTGELFF.

The gene calls are TRBV6-2 or TRBV6-3 and TRBJ2-5; no clear D gene. Germline CDR1 is MNHEY and CDR2 is SVGEGT. V was clipped by 0 bases and J by 1 base, with 6 bases between them. The CDR3 is made up of 14 amino acids. The CDR3 region is CASSYSLVQETQYF. CDR3 bases: TGTGCCAGCAGTTACTCTCTAGTCCAAGAGACCCAGTACTTC.

V and J are TRBV7-2 and TRBJ2-2; TRBD2 aligns across 10 bases. The V segment lost 2 bases and the J segment 7 bases; nucleotides outside the gene matches: 4. From germline, CDR1 is SGHTA and CDR2 FQGNSA. This CDR3 comprises 15 residues. CDR3 in amino acids: CASSLTGLANGELFF. CDR3 coding DNA: TGTGCCAGCAGCTTAACGGGACTAGCGAACGGGGAGCTGTTTTTT.

This clone was detected many times. The rearrangement uses TRBV28 and TRBJ2-6, with TRBD1 as a possible D gene (6 bases). V lost 3 bases, J lost 0 bases, and 12 bases lay in between. This CDR3 is 17 amino acids long. Germline CDR1 and CDR2: MDHEN and SYDVKM. The CDR3 sequence is CASSFLQGPSGANVLTF. The CDR3 DNA follows: TGTGCCAGCAGTTTTCTCCAGGGGCCCTCTGGGGCCAACGTCCTGACTTTC.

This rearrangement joins TRBV27 to TRBJ2-7, with 8 positions matching TRBD2. With 7 bases clipped from V and 2 bases from J, the junction kept 10 bases outside the gene matches. From germline, CDR1 is MNHEY and CDR2 SMNVEV (reference sequence). There are 15 residues in the CDR3. The CDR3 nucleotides are TGTGCCAGCAAAAACAGCGGGACTAGTCCCTACGAGCAGTACTTC. Amino acid sequence: CASKNSGTSPYEQYF.

V usage is TRBV2 and J usage is TRBJ2-3; 7 nucleotides match TRBD1. Looked up from germline, CDR1 is SNHLY and CDR2 is FYNNEI. The ends lost 4 bases at V and 6 bases at J; junction bases unmatched: 10. The CDR3 totals 15 residues. CDR3 in DNA: TGTGCCAGCAGTGGACAGGGTTACATCACGGATACGCAGTATTTT. Translating gives CASSGQGYITDTQYF.

This clone was detected a few times. This chain connects TRBV5-4 to TRBJ2-7; the D gene is possibly TRBD1 (6 bases). Trimming took 5 bases from V and 0 from J, leaving 12 bases between them. The germline V gene encodes CDR1 SGHNT and CDR2 YYREEE (reference sequence). The CDR3 contains 14 residues. CDR3: CASRLGGSSYEQYF. The CDR3 bases are TGTGCCAGCAGACTAGGGGGAAGCTCCTACGAGCAGTACTTC.

A word on this clone: Relative to the germline gene, one junction end is altered; a read error may explain this. V gene TRBV19 combines with J gene TRBJ2-6; a possible D gene is TRBD1 (5 bases). Germline CDR1 is LNHDA and CDR2 is SQIVND (reference sequence). There are 13 residues in the CDR3. The CDR3 region is CASSQAGANALTF. The CDR3, as DNA: TGTGCCAGTAGTCAGGCTGGGGCCAACGCCCTGACTTTC.

This sequence joins TRBV11-2 and TRBJ2-7, with D possibly being TRBD2 (5 bases). Trimming removed 3 bases from V and 0 bases from J, with 9 bases in between. Germline assignment: CDR1 SGHAT and CDR2 FQNNGV. The CDR3 spans 14 residues. CDR3 residues: CASSFSDGSYEQYF. The CDR3 bases are TGTGCCAGCAGCTTTAGCGACGGCTCCTACGAGCAGTACTTC. Using reference TRBV11-2 and TRBJ2-7 for the parts outside the CDR3, the full variable domain is EAGVAQSPRYKIIEKRQSVAFWCNPISGHATLYWYQQILGQGPKLLIQFQNNGVVDDSQLPKDRFSAERLKGVDSTLKIQPAKLEDSAVYLCASSFSDGSYEQYFGPGTRLTVT.

The sample holds many counts of this clone. The genes are TRBV24-1 and TRBJ2-6; 8 nucleotides agree with TRBD1. Germline CDR1 and CDR2: KGHDR and SFDVKD. J was trimmed by 0 bases and V by 3 bases; bases with no gene match: 3. This CDR3 region has 17 residues. This chain's CDR3 is CATSDTTGGSGANVLTF. The CDR3 nucleotides are TGTGCCACCAGTGATACCACAGGGGGCTCTGGGGCCAACGTCCTGACTTTC.

This clone has a count of ten or more. The same CDR3 is also encoded by other DNA sequences in this sample. This chain joins TRBV6-1 and TRBJ2-6; perhaps TRBD1 as D (6 bases). The CDR3 extends over 15 amino acids. Germline assignment: CDR1 MNHNS and CDR2 SASEGT. V was trimmed by 5 bases and J by 0 bases, leaving 8 bases between them. The DNA for the CDR3 is TGTGCCAGCAGTTCAGGGGTCTCTGGGGCCAACGTCCTGACTTTC. As protein: CASSSGVSGANVLTF.